What follows are 18 T cell receptor beta chains derived from one specimen sequenced in a study of blood T cell repertoires in COVID-19. Libraries were prepared by immunoSEQ multiplex PCR; TCRdb keeps only in-frame clonotypes and omits some of them. The sample contains hundreds of thousands of clones, 86% of which appear only once. The specimen was peripheral blood. These receptors all come from a woman in her 70s with COVID-19, enrolled during active disease.

V and J are TRBV5-6 and TRBJ2-3, with D tentatively TRBD1 (6 bases). Trimming took off 6 bases at V and 2 bases at J, with 16 bases between the two ends. This CDR3 comprises 15 residues. Germline assignment: CDR1 SGHDT and CDR2 YYEEEE. Here the CDR3 DNA reads TGTGCCAGCACCGAGGGGGTCGGGCCCACAGATACGCAGTATTTT. It translates to CASTEGVGPTDTQYF. Variable domain in full (rest from reference TRBV5-6 and TRBJ2-3): DAGVTQSPTHLIKTRGQQVTLRCSPKSGHDTVSWYQQALGQGPQFIFQYYEEEERQRGNFPDRFSGHQFPNYSSELNVNALLLGDSALYLCASTEGVGPTDTQYFGPGTRLTVL.

This clone was counted a single time. The rearrangement uses TRBV5-1 and TRBJ1-2; D is unclear. Germline CDR1 and CDR2: SGHRS and YFSETQ. This CDR3 is built from 13 residues. Trimming removed 4 bases from V and 1 base from J, with 8 bases in between. CDR3 residues: CASSPDFNYGYTF. For the CDR3, the DNA is TGCGCCAGCAGCCCGGACTTTAACTATGGCTACACCTTC.

V and J are TRBV29-1 and TRBJ2-2; 8 positions match TRBD1. The CDR3 spans 14 residues. The junction had 5 bases not matched to a gene; V was cut back by 7 bases and J by 1 base. The germline V gene encodes CDR1 SQVTM and CDR2 ANQGSEA. For the CDR3, the DNA is TGCAGCGCCGAGGACAGGGAGAACACCGGGGAGCTGTTTTTT. It specifies CSAEDRENTGELFF.

The CDR3 is CASSLGAGQNYEQYF. CDR3 bases: TGCGCCAGCAGCTTGGGTGCAGGGCAGAACTACGAGCAGTACTTC. The J gene is TRBJ2-7, the V gene TRBV5-1, with a tentative D call TRBD1 (5 bases). This CDR3 contains 15 residues. CDR1 is SGHRS, CDR2 YFSETQ, per germline. The V end lost 0 bases, the J end lost 3 bases, and 13 bases lay between the germline ends. Together with reference TRBV5-1 and TRBJ2-7, the CDR3 gives the full variable domain: KAGVTQTPRYLIKTRGQQVTLSCSPISGHRSVSWYQQTPGQGLQFLFEYFSETQRNKGNFPGRFSGRQFSNSRSEMNVSTLELGDSALYLCASSLGAGQNYEQYFGPGTRLTVT.

The chain links TRBV19 to TRBJ2-5, with TRBD1 identical over 7 bases. This CDR3 is built from 13 residues. The germline gives CDR1 LNHDA, CDR2 SQIVND (reference sequence). The junction had 7 bases not matched to a gene; V was cut back by 5 bases and J by 7 bases. CDR3 sequence: CASSATGAGTQYF. Here the CDR3 DNA reads TGTGCCAGTAGTGCCACAGGGGCAGGGACCCAGTACTTC.

This chain connects TRBV29-1 to TRBJ2-3; 9 nucleotides line up with TRBD1. Unmatched junction bases numbered 9, after V lost 5 bases and J lost 0 bases. CDR1 and CDR2 from the germline V gene are SQVTM and ANQGSEA. CDR3 length equals 16 residues. In DNA form, the CDR3 reads TGCAGCGTTTGGGGGGGGACAGGGATGAGCACAGATACGCAGTATTTT. The encoded protein is CSVWGGTGMSTDTQYF.

The V and J genes are TRBV19 and TRBJ2-1, with 14 bases fitting TRBD2. V was clipped by 3 bases and J by 9 bases; unmatched bases: 19. Per the germline V gene, CDR1 is LNHDA and CDR2 is SQIVND (reference sequence). The CDR3 is 20 amino acids. Here the CDR3 DNA reads TGTGCCAGTAGTATCCTACCTGGACTAGCGGGGGGTCATCTTAGTTTTGAGCAGTTCTTC. It yields the protein CASSILPGLAGGHLSFEQFF.

V usage is TRBV7-2 and J usage is TRBJ1-2, with D possibly TRBD1 on 5 matching bases. The CDR3 length is 15 residues. Trimming pared 1 base from V and 4 bases from J, leaving 13 bases between. Germline assignment: CDR1 SGHTA and CDR2 FQGNSA. In nucleotides, the CDR3 is TGTGCCAGCAGCTTAGGGGGGGGACTGATCTATGGCTACACCTTC. Translating gives CASSLGGGLIYGYTF. The full variable domain, with the rest looked up from reference TRBV7-2 and TRBJ1-2, is GAGVSQSPSNKVTEKGKDVELRCDPISGHTALYWYRQSLGQGLEFLIYFQGNSAPDKSGLPSDRFSAERTGGSVSTLTIQRTQQEDSAVYLCASSLGGGLIYGYTFGSGTRLTVV.

In DNA form, the CDR3 reads TGTGCCAGCAGTGGCCGGGACAGAGTCACAGATACGCAGTATTTT. This sequence encodes CASSGRDRVTDTQYF. The J gene is TRBJ2-3, the V gene TRBV2, with TRBD1 matching over 7 bases. The CDR3 length is 15 residues. V was pared by 4 bases and J by 2 bases, with 6 bases of the junction left unmatched. Germline V gene lookup returns CDR1 SNHLY and CDR2 FYNNEI. Complete variable domain (other parts from reference TRBV2 and TRBJ2-3): EPEVTQTPSHQVTQMGQEVILRCVPISNHLYFYWYRQILGQKVEFLVSFYNNEISEKSEIFDDQFSVERPDGSNFTLKIRSTKLEDSAMYFCASSGRDRVTDTQYFGPGTRLTVL.

The chain joins TRBV7-8 to TRBJ1-3; TRBD1 matches 7 bases. This CDR3 spans 15 amino acids. Trimming took 3 bases from V and 1 from J; bases not matched to a gene: 3. CDR1 is SGHVS and CDR2 is FQNEAQ in the germline V gene. This CDR3 is CASSFAGGSGNTIYF. The CDR3 DNA follows: TGTGCCAGCAGCTTCGCAGGGGGTTCTGGAAACACCATATATTTT.

The rearrangement joins TRBV9 to TRBJ2-5, with TRBD1 matching 8 bases. There are 15 residues in the CDR3. The germline V gene encodes CDR1 SGDLS and CDR2 YYNGEE. V shed 0 bases, J shed 7 bases, and the junction held 8 bases outside the gene matches. The CDR3 DNA follows: TGTGCCAGCAGCGTAGCAGGGGGCGCAATGGCGACCCAGTACTTC. Translation gives CASSVAGGAMATQYF.

This clone showed up just a few times. V usage is TRBV9 and J usage is TRBJ1-1; 9 nucleotides agree with TRBD1. V gave up 3 bases and J gave up 7 bases; unmatched junction bases: 10. CDR1 SGDLS and CDR2 YYNGEE come from the germline V gene. The CDR3 length is 15 residues. DNA of the CDR3: TGTGCCAGCAGCGAAGCAACACAGGGGGCGGTTGAAGCTTTCTTT. Its protein product is CASSEATQGAVEAFF.

The chain combines TRBV3-1 (or the pseudogene TRBV3-2) with TRBJ1-6; 7 bases are shared with TRBD1. Trimming cost V 4 bases and J 7 bases; bases outside gene matches: 10. The CDR3 loop spans 16 amino acids. Germline-derived CDR1 and CDR2 are LGHDT and YNNKEL (reference sequence). This chain's CDR3 is CASSLRNRGNNSPLHF. CDR3 coding DNA: TGTGCCAGCAGCCTACGCAACAGGGGAAACAATTCACCCCTCCACTTT.

CDR3 in amino acids: CASSLATDEQYF. Written as DNA, the CDR3 is TGCGCCAGCAGCTTGGCCACGGACGAGCAGTACTTC. The V gene is TRBV5-1, the J gene TRBJ2-7, with no clear D. The V gene lost 0 bases and the J gene lost 5 bases, with 6 bases spanning the gap. The CDR3 has 12 amino acids. CDR1 SGHRS and CDR2 YFSETQ come from the germline V gene.

The genes are TRBV2 and TRBJ1-5, with D perhaps matching TRBD1 (6 bases). The CDR3 totals 15 residues. CDR1 and CDR2 (germline): SNHLY, FYNNEI. V lost 3 bases and J lost 7, with 16 bases in between. CDR3 DNA: TGTGCCAGCAGTGAGGTAGATACTCAGGGGCAGCCCCAGCATTTT. Its translation: CASSEVDTQGQPQHF.

The chain employs TRBV24-1 and TRBJ2-7, with D unclear. Germline loops: CDR1 KGHDR, CDR2 SFDVKD. This CDR3 is built from 14 residues. The ends were cut back, 4 bases at V and 1 base at J, with 10 bases in the middle. CDR3 sequence reads: CATSDPRKSYEQYF. The CDR3 bases are TGTGCCACCAGTGACCCGCGAAAATCCTACGAGCAGTACTTC.

This chain joins TRBV21-1 and TRBJ2-3; TRBD1, the table's D call, lacks a check against the DNA. TRBV21-1 is an annotated pseudogene. The CDR3 has 16 residues. CDR3: CASRIRDREFSDTQYF. DNA of the CDR3: TGTGCCAGCAGGATCCGGGACAGGGAATTCTCAGATACGCAGTATTTT.

The J gene is TRBJ1-4, the V gene TRBV5-1, with D unclear. CDR1 is SGHRS and CDR2 is YFSETQ in the germline V gene. The V end lost 0 bases, the J end lost 0 bases, and 6 bases lay between the germline ends. CDR3 length: 15 residues. The CDR3 reads CASSLAQSTNEKLFF. In nucleotides, the CDR3 is TGCGCCAGCAGCTTGGCGCAGTCAACTAATGAAAAACTGTTTTTT.